The sequence of this T cell receptor beta chain was determined in a study of blood T cell repertoires in COVID-19 (dated by TCRdb to about 2020). The study in broad terms: Samples covering the acute and convalescent phases of COVID-19 were provided by collaborators in the United States, Italy and Spain. The samples were drawn from the first 160 participants of the ongoing ImmuneRACE study and from more than 1,000 subjects provided by 6 global collaborators. The repertoires were released in a freely available public database meant as a resource for research on the immune response to SARS-CoV-2. The prospective study material was composed of cDNA or gDNA derived from T cells, B-cell-depleted T cells, or PBMCs. Deeply sampled blood TCRbeta repertoires from subjects exposed to, actively infected with, or recovered from COVID-19 were included in the dataset. HLA class I and class II types, where available, came from metadata supplied by the sample provider rather than from assay-based typing. Sample metadata almost always included a de-identified subject ID, COVID-19 status, age in years and sex.

The CDR3 spans 15 residues, from the cysteine through the phenylalanine. CDR3 DNA only is kept here, 45 bases in frame from base 1. Unmatched junction bases come to 7, with V trimmed by 5 bases and J by 5 bases. The germline V gene (reference sequence) provides CDR1 LNHDA and CDR2 SQIVND. TCRbeta CDR3 regions were amplified from genomic DNA by means of the immunoSEQ Assay, a bias-controlled multiplex PCR. On the authors' methods: The number of nucleated cells in each sample was estimated by amplification of reference gene primers within the assay. To quantify the absolute abundance of each unique TCRbeta CDR3 rearrangement, sequence reads were collapsed and filtered. For each sample, productive Simpson clonality was calculated as the square root of Simpson's diversity index across productive rearrangements. In its TCRdb copy, this immuneACCESS table keeps in-frame sequences only and misses some clones. Where compared with another copy, unresolved V genes explain less than half of these, and the others have no known cause. That table supplies the V and J calls and clone size; D and trimming were determined from the DNA. In this sample the table shows 200,000 to 250,000 clones, about nine tenths of which occur a single time. The ten largest clonotypes hold approximately 6% of the sample.

With respect to this clone: No cognate antigen has been identified for it. Base quality data are lacking; no much larger clone is found one base away.

General study outcomes and caveats: How much clinical and demographic metadata was included differed by source and by participant, and the metadata was provided uncurated.

At one collaborating source in Seattle, patients were enrolled during active infection and were followed longitudinally through the course of disease. Whole blood was collected in K2EDTA tubes by collaborating institutions according to the institutions' own protocols. For TCRbeta analysis, collaborators shipped samples in one of three forms: frozen whole blood, isolated PBMCs, or DNA extracted from either of those sample types. The TCR comes from a woman younger than 45 with COVID-19, enrolled during active disease. The rearranged chain carries TRBV19 and TRBJ2-5; 11 central nucleotides agree with TRBD1. The sequenced sample consisted of peripheral blood. CDR3 reads: CASSPGQGAWETQYF. The DNA sequence is given as TGTGCCAGTAGTCCAGGACAGGGGGCTTGGGAGACCCAGTACTTC.